Listed below are T cell receptor beta chains from one sample, sequenced in a study of vaccination and CD4 T cells after COVID-19. TCRdb analysed the PCR reads with MiXCR anew, one entry per CDR3 protein. The table includes 4,000 to 5,000 distinct CDR3 sequences, roughly a third detected once. The antigens of these receptors remain unknown. Sample: CD4+ T cells from blood, cultured in vitro, taken after SARS-CoV-2 vaccination. The origin of the receptors is a human donor who had recovered from COVID-19. Each CDR3 is given with its conserved first and last residue. A D gene is named only where the DNA matches it firmly. Expanded clones are given a class, and other clones once, few, many or no size at all.

V	D	J	size	CDR3	DNA
TRBV7-9	NA	TRBJ2-5	few	CASSLAGANGAQYF	TGTGCCAGCAGCTTAGCGGGGGCCAACGGGGCCCAGTACTTC
TRBV28	TRBD1	TRBJ2-7	NA	CASSGVGQVKAEQYF	TGTGCCAGCAGTGGCGTGGGACAGGTCAAGGCCGAGCAGTACTTC
TRBV7-2	NA	TRBJ1-1	few	CASSPDPNTEAFF	TGTGCCAGCAGCCCGGACCCGAACACTGAAGCTTTCTTT
TRBV4-2	NA	TRBJ2-4	NA	CASSQGNGNIQYF	TGTGCCAGCAGCCAAGGTAACGGAAACATTCAGTACTTC
TRBV12-3/TRBV12-4	TRBD1	TRBJ1-2	NA	CASSNRGSNYGYTF	TGTGCCAGCAGTAACAGGGGTTCTAACTATGGCTACACCTTC
TRBV11-3	TRBD2	TRBJ2-3	few	CASSRTSGTDTQYF	TGTGCCAGCAGCCGGACTAGCGGCACAGATACGCAGTATTTT
TRBV28	NA	TRBJ2-7	NA	CASSLQGYEQYF	TGTGCCAGCAGTTTACAGGGCTACGAGCAGTACTTC
TRBV7-2	NA	TRBJ1-2	NA	CASSLAGFLGQDYGYTF	TGTGCCAGCAGCTTAGCAGGTTTTCTAGGGCAGGACTATGGCTACACCTTC
TRBV23-1	NA	TRBJ2-1	NA	CASGGLHNEQFF	TGCGCCAGCGGGGGACTCCACAATGAGCAGTTCTTC
TRBV30	TRBD1	TRBJ1-6	NA	CAWSTGQAPNSPLHF	TGTGCCTGGAGTACGGGACAGGCGCCTAATTCACCCCTCCACTTT
TRBV27	NA	TRBJ2-7	few	CASSFKGRGYEQYF	TGTGCCAGCAGTTTCAAAGGACGGGGCTACGAGCAGTACTTC
TRBV20-1	TRBD1	TRBJ1-1	few	CSALDRGVKNTEAFF	TGCAGTGCTCTGGACAGGGGAGTTAAGAACACTGAAGCTTTCTTT
TRBV7-2	NA	TRBJ1-6	NA	CASTKNNSPLHF	TGTGCCAGCACTAAGAATAATTCACCCCTCCACTTT
TRBV6-1	TRBD1	TRBJ2-1	NA	CASSEAPLGTGAGGEQFF	TGTGCCAGCAGTGAAGCGCCTCTCGGGACAGGGGCCGGGGGTGAGCAGTTCTTC
TRBV25-1	NA	TRBJ1-6	few	CASSEWGLRNSPLHF	TGTGCCAGCAGTGAATGGGGACTCCGGAATTCACCCCTCCACTTT
TRBV7-7	NA	TRBJ2-2	NA	CASSREVTGELFF	TGTGCCAGCAGCCGAGAGGTCACCGGGGAGCTGTTTTTT
TRBV18	NA	TRBJ1-5	NA	CASSPGGNQPQHF	TGTGCCAGCTCACCTGGGGGAAATCAGCCCCAGCATTTT
TRBV19	TRBD1	TRBJ2-1	NA	CASSTVRGPPHYEQFF	TGTGCCAGTAGTACAGTCAGGGGGCCTCCACATTACGAGCAGTTCTTC
TRBV20-1	NA	TRBJ2-3	NA	CTEGSGINTQYF	TGCACGGAGGGGTCCGGAATAAATACGCAGTATTTT
TRBV11-2	TRBD2	TRBJ2-3	few	CASSSRLARNTQYF	TGTGCCAGCAGCTCGCGACTAGCGAGGAATACGCAGTATTTT
TRBV7-6	NA	TRBJ2-1	few	CASSLKGNEQFF	TGTGCCAGCAGCTTAAAGGGGAATGAGCAGTTCTTC
TRBV6-2/TRBV6-3	NA	TRBJ1-2	few	CASGGYQPPNYGYTF	TGTGCCAGCGGGGGGTACCAGCCGCCAAACTATGGCTACACCTTC
TRBV4-2	NA	TRBJ1-2	NA	CASSQETVNYGYTF	TGTGCCAGCAGCCAAGAGACAGTTAACTATGGCTACACCTTC
TRBV7-2	NA	TRBJ2-3	few	CASSPLGSRTDTQYF	TGTGCCAGCAGCCCACTGGGCAGCCGCACAGATACGCAGTATTTT
TRBV28	NA	TRBJ2-2	NA	CASSSLLKPGELFF	TGTGCCAGCAGCTCCCTCCTAAAACCCGGGGAGCTGTTTTTT
TRBV10-3	NA	TRBJ2-7	NA	CAISGTLSYEQYF	TGTGCCATCAGCGGGACACTCTCCTACGAGCAGTACTTC
TRBV2	NA	TRBJ2-3	NA	CASKTGPTDTQYF	TGTGCCAGCAAGACGGGACCCACAGATACGCAGTATTTT
TRBV6-1	TRBD1	TRBJ1-1	few	CASSDRGRGTEAFF	TGTGCCAGCAGCGACAGGGGAAGGGGAACTGAAGCTTTCTTT
TRBV20-1	NA	TRBJ2-2	few	CSALGRYTGELFF	TGCAGTGCCCTGGGGAGATACACCGGGGAGCTGTTTTTT
TRBV5-1	TRBD1	TRBJ1-1	NA	CASSSGGTGTMNTEAFF	TGCGCCAGCAGCTCGGGCGGGACAGGTACTATGAACACTGAAGCTTTCTTT
TRBV20-1	NA	TRBJ2-3	NA	CSASFLGTDTQYF	TGCAGTGCTAGCTTTTTGGGGACAGATACGCAGTATTTT
TRBV24-1	NA	TRBJ2-7	few	CATTPGRGKDYEQYF	TGTGCCACCACTCCGGGGAGAGGAAAAGACTACGAGCAGTACTTC
TRBV5-1	TRBD1	TRBJ1-1	few	CASSLPGQPNTEAFF	TGCGCCAGCAGCTTACCGGGACAGCCGAACACTGAAGCTTTCTTT
TRBV28	NA	TRBJ2-3	NA	CASSLWQGLTDTQYF	TGTGCCAGCAGTTTATGGCAGGGGCTCACAGATACGCAGTATTTT
TRBV18	NA	TRBJ1-1	few	CASSPPLDTISEAFF	TGTGCCAGCTCACCACCGTTGGACACGATCTCTGAAGCTTTCTTT
TRBV5-4	NA	TRBJ1-1	few	CASSRTRGRSTEAFF	TGTGCCAGCAGCCGGACCAGGGGCAGGTCCACTGAAGCTTTCTTT
TRBV27	NA	TRBJ2-1	few	CASSSAVARFDEQFF	TGTGCCAGCAGTTCTGCGGTAGCTAGGTTCGATGAGCAGTTCTTC
TRBV5-6	TRBD1	TRBJ2-7	NA	CASSPGTADGYEQYF	TGTGCCAGCAGCCCAGGGACAGCCGATGGCTACGAGCAGTACTTC
TRBV7-9	TRBD2	TRBJ2-7	NA	CASSSGTSGGEQYF	TGTGCCAGCAGCTCCGGGACTAGCGGGGGCGAGCAGTACTTC